The clone carrying this T cell receptor (beta chain) turned up a few times. Its matching antigen is unknown. Regions amplified from RNA transcripts were the TCR beta CDR3 regions. First-round RT-PCR of the TCR CDR3 relied on the HTBI primer set. Using its own MiXCR run on the multiplex PCR reads, TCRdb lists one record per CDR3 protein. The repertoire holds some 770,000 distinct CDR3 sequences, with about a sixth as singletons. V was pared by 1 base and J by 6 bases, with 12 bases between. This CDR3 spans 14 amino acids. The V gene's germline CDR1 is LGHNT and CDR2 FRNRAP. The sample belongs to a study of T cells in Graves' hyperthyroidism and ophthalmopathy. Whole-study findings and limits: Most thyroid clonotypes expanded above 0.001 appeared in blood too.

The sequenced material came from blood. The genes are TRBV12-5 and TRBJ2-5; D uncertain. The source is a man aged 18 to 29 with Graves' hyperthyroidism. The CDR3, as DNA: TGTGCTAGTGGTTTGGGGGTATTGCGGAAGACCCAGTACTTC. Translated: CASGLGVLRKTQYF.